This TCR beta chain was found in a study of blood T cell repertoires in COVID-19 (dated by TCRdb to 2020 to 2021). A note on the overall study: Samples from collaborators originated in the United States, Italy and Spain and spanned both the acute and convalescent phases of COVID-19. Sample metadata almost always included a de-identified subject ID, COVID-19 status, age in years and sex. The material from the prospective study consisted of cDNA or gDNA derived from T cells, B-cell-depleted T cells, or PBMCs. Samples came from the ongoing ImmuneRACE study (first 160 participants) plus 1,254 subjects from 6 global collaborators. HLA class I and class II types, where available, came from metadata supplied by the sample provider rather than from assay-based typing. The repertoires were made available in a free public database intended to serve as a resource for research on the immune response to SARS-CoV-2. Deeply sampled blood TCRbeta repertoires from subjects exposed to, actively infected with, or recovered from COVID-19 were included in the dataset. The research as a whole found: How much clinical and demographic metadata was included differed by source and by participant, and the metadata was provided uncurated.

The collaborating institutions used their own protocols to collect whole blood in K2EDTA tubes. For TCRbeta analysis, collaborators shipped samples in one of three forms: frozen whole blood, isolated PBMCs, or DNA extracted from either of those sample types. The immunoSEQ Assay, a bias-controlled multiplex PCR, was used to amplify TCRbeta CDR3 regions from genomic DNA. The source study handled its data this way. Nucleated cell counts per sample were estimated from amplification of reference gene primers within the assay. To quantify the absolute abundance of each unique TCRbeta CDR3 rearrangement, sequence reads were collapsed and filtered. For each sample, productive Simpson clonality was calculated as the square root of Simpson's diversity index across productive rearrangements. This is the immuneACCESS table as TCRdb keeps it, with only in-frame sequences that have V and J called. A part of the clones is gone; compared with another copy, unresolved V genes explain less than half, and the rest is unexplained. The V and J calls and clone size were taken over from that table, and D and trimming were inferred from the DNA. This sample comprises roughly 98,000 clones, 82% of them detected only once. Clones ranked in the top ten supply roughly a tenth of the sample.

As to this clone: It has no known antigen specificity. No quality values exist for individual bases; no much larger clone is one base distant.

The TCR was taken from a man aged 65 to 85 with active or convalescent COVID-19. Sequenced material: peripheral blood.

The DNA sequence follows: TGTGCCAGCAGTGCCCTCGTAGGAGTCTCCTACAATGAGCAGTTCTTC. Its protein product is CASSALVGVSYNEQFF. Rearrangement joined TRBV2 to TRBJ2-1, with the D gene call left open. V is clipped by 4 bases and J by 0 bases, and the sequence between their germline boundaries is 13 bases long. For CDR1 and CDR2, the germline V gene lists SNHLY and FYNNEI. Reading from cysteine to phenylalanine, the CDR3 counts 16 amino acids. The CDR3 DNA has 48 bases and is translated from base 1.